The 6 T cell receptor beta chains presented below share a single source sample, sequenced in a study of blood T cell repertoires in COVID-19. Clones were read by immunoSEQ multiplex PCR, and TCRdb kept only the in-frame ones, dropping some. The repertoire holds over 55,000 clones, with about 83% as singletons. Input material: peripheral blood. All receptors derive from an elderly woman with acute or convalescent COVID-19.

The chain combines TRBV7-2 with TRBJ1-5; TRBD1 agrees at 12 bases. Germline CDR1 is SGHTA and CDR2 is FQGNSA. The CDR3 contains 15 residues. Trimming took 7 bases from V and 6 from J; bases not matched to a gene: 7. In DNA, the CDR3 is TGTGCCAGCAATCTGGGACAGGGGGCGGGTCAGCCCCAGCATTTT. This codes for CASNLGQGAGQPQHF.

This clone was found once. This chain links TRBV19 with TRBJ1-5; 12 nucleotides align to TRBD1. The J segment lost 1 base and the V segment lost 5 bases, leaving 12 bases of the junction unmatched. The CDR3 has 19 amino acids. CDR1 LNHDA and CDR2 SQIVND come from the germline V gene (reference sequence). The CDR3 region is CASSSSGTGGPRSNQPQHF. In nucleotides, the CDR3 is TGTGCCAGTAGTTCTTCCGGGACAGGGGGCCCCCGGAGCAATCAGCCCCAGCATTTT.

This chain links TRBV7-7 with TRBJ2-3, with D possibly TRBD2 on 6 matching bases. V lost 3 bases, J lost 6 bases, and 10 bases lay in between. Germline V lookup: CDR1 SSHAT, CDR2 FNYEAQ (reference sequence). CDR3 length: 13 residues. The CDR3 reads CASSLTRADTQYF. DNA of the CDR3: TGTGCCAGCAGCTTGACTAGAGCCGATACGCAGTATTTT.

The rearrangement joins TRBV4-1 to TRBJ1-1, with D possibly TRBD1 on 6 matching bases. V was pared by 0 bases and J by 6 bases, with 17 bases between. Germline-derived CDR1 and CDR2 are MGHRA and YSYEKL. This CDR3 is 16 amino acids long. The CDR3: CASSQDFTGRTSEAFF. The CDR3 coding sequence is TGCGCCAGCAGCCAAGATTTTACAGGGCGCACGTCTGAAGCTTTCTTT.

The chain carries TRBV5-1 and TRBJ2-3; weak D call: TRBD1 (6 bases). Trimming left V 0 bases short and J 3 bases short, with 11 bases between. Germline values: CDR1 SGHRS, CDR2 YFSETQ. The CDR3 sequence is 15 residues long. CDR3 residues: CASSLAGVGTDTQYF. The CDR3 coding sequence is TGCGCCAGCAGCTTGGCAGGGGTCGGGACAGATACGCAGTATTTT. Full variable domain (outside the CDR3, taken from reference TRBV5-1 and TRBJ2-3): KAGVTQTPRYLIKTRGQQVTLSCSPISGHRSVSWYQQTPGQGLQFLFEYFSETQRNKGNFPGRFSGRQFSNSRSEMNVSTLELGDSALYLCASSLAGVGTDTQYFGPGTRLTVL.

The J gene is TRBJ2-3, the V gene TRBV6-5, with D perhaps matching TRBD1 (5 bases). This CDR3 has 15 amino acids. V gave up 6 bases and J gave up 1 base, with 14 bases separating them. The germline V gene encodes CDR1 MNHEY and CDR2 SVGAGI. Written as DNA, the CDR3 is TGTGCCAGCAGGGTTCAGGGTATAGGCACAGATACGCAGTATTTT. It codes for CASRVQGIGTDTQYF.